This TCR beta chain was profiled in a study of T cells in Graves' hyperthyroidism and ophthalmopathy. Study findings and constraints: Peripheral blood also featured most of the thyroid clonotypes expanded above 0.001.

Germline assignment: CDR1 SGHVS and CDR2 FQNEAQ. The CDR3 length is 14 residues. Trimming stripped 4 bases from V and 4 bases from J, with 10 bases between. Regions amplified from RNA transcripts were the TCR beta CDR3 regions. HTBI primers were the set used in a first-round RT-PCR of the TCR CDR3. TCRdb reprocessed the multiplex PCR reads via MiXCR and lists one record per CDR3 protein. The sample has approximately 360,000 distinct CDR3 sequences; 15% to 18% are singletons. On this clonotype itself: The antigen is unknown. Possible read error: a much larger clone is one base away.

The chain is built from TRBV7-8 and TRBJ1-4; D is unclear. The TCR originated in a young woman with Graves' hyperthyroidism that later progressed to Graves' ophthalmopathy. Sequencing was done on a sample of blood. This CDR3 reads CASSSESRNEKLFF. The CDR3, as DNA: TGTGCCAGCAGCTCCGAGAGTCGTAATGAAAAACTGTTTTTT.